Listed below are T cell receptor beta chains from one sample, sequenced in a study of cytomegalovirus exposure and HLA in healthy donors. The assay was immunoSEQ multiplex PCR, and TCRdb's table has in-frame clones only and misses some. The sample lists 180,000 or so clones, about 83% occurring once. The specimen sequenced was PBMCs. The receptors shown here come from a woman between 25 and 40 years old in good health and CMV-seronegative. The CDR3 runs from the conserved cysteine through the conserved F or W. A D gene is named only where the DNA matches it firmly. Size is stated for part of the rows, as once, few or many counts, or as a class when the clone is expanded.

d_gene	v_gene	j_gene	abundance	CDR3aa	CDR3nt
NA	TRBV13	TRBJ1-5	NA	CASSLRGANQPQHF	TGTGCCAGCAGCTTACGCGGAGCCAATCAGCCCCAGCATTTT
NA	TRBV6-5	TRBJ1-4	NA	CASSYSTGTEKLFF	TGTGCCAGCAGTTACTCAACAGGGACGGAAAAACTGTTTTTT
TRBD1	TRBV5-4	TRBJ1-2	NA	CASSLGGQGAHYGYTF	TGTGCCAGCAGCTTGGGGGGACAGGGGGCGCATTATGGCTACACCTTC
NA	TRBV7-2	TRBJ1-6	NA	CASSLVARNSPLHF	TGTGCCAGCAGCTTAGTTGCGAGGAATTCACCCCTCCACTTT
TRBD2	TRBV2	TRBJ2-2	once	CASSVDGGADTGELFF	TGTGCCAGCAGTGTCGACGGGGGGGCTGACACCGGGGAGCTGTTTTTT
TRBD1	TRBV6-5	TRBJ2-7	NA	CASSLTGTGFYEQYF	TGTGCCAGCAGTTTAACCGGGACAGGGTTCTACGAGCAGTACTTC
NA	TRBV7-9	TRBJ2-7	NA	CASSLPGHYEQYF	TGTGCCAGCAGCTTACCCGGACATTACGAGCAGTACTTC
TRBD2	TRBV5-1	TRBJ2-7	NA	CASSLREGGFASYEQYF	TGCGCCAGCAGCTTGAGGGAGGGAGGGTTCGCTTCCTACGAGCAGTACTTC
NA	TRBV11-2	TRBJ1-1	once	CASSLDWGDTEAFF	TGTGCCAGCAGCTTAGATTGGGGCGACACTGAAGCTTTCTTT
TRBD1	TRBV7-8	TRBJ2-7	NA	CASSLGTGDEQYF	TGTGCCAGCAGCTTAGGGACAGGGGACGAGCAGTACTTC
TRBD1	TRBV25-1	TRBJ2-7	NA	CASSRTGHYEQYF	TGTGCCAGCTCCCGGACAGGTCATTACGAGCAGTACTTC
TRBD1	TRBV4-2	TRBJ1-3	NA	CASSALPDRGPGNTIYF	TGTGCCAGCAGCGCCCTGCCGGACAGGGGGCCTGGAAACACCATATATTTT
NA	TRBV2	TRBJ2-7	NA	CASSDVEDILTYEQYF	TGTGCCAGCAGTGACGTTGAGGACATATTAACCTACGAGCAGTACTTC
TRBD2	TRBV7-8	TRBJ2-1	NA	CASSLLVSGLMAEQFF	TGTGCCAGCAGCTTACTTGTCTCGGGACTAATGGCTGAGCAGTTCTTC
TRBD1	TRBV7-2	TRBJ2-7	NA	CASSLGSRGTGGDEQYF	TGTGCCAGCAGCCTAGGGAGCCGAGGGACAGGGGGAGACGAGCAGTACTTC